This T cell receptor beta chain was captured by sequencing in a study of cytomegalovirus exposure and HLA in healthy donors. Study-level information: Unique TCR beta sequences numbering some 120 million came from 150 million to 200 million T cells in an earlier analysis.

Germline CDR1 is SEHNR and CDR2 is FQNEAQ (reference sequence). The CDR3 extends over 15 amino acids. General study results and limits: A later analysis showed that HLA-associated TCR beta chains had undergone more clonal expansion than equally common others. TRBV6-2, TRBV6-3 and some other V segments were unresolvable in 87-base-pair reads. The authors later linked a missense DCLRE1C variant to TCR beta V- and J-gene trimming.

A remark on this clone: The target antigen is unknown. One end of the junction varies from germline; a read error may be responsible.

13 Jbeta primers and 60 Vbeta primers were used for the PCR. TCRdb's table, derived via immunoSEQ multiplex PCR, lists solely in-frame clones and lacks some. Here the sample spans 200,000 to 250,000 clones, more than 60% being singletons. The TCR sequence derives from a woman aged 25 to 39 in good health and CMV-seronegative. The genes are TRBV7-9 and TRBJ2-1; tentatively, D is TRBD2 (6 bases). Sample: PBMCs. The CDR3 DNA reads TGTTCCAGCAGCTCCTGGCGGGGACCCAACAATGAGCAGTTCTTC. This gives the protein CSSSSWRGPNNEQFF.